The 18 T cell receptor beta chains presented below share a single source sample, sequenced in a study of cytomegalovirus exposure and HLA in healthy donors. The PCR employed 60 Vbeta primers together with 13 Jbeta primers. Libraries were prepared by immunoSEQ multiplex PCR; TCRdb keeps only in-frame clonotypes and omits some of them. The data show over 150,000 clones, less than 80% seen once. Material for sequencing was PBMCs. All receptors come from a man younger than 45 in good health and CMV-seronegative.

The rearrangement uses TRBV6-5 and TRBJ1-3, with TRBD1 as a possible D gene (6 bases). Germline V gene data show CDR1 as MNHEY and CDR2 as SVGAGI. This CDR3 is built from 14 residues. V was cut by 4 bases and J by 4 bases, with 11 bases left in between. The CDR3 loop is CASSSGTSGNTIYF. The CDR3 DNA reads as TGTGCCAGCAGTTCTGGGACATCGGGAAACACCATATATTTT.

The rearrangement joins TRBV19 to TRBJ1-1; maybe TRBD1 (6 bases). Deletions cut 3 bases from V and 7 bases from J, with 18 bases between. This CDR3 region has 15 residues. Germline-derived CDR1 and CDR2 are LNHDA and SQIVND (reference sequence). CDR3 in amino acids: CASSIAGGDHGEAFF. CDR3 in DNA: TGTGCCAGTAGTATCGCGGGGGGCGATCACGGTGAAGCTTTCTTT.

This chain uses TRBV7-8 with TRBJ1-1, with D possibly TRBD1 on 5 matching bases. The V end was cut by 1 base, the J end by 11 bases, with 11 bases between. There are 12 residues in the CDR3. Germline lookup yields CDR1 SGHVS and CDR2 FQNEAQ. The CDR3, as DNA: TGTGCCAGCAGCTTAGATCAGGGCCCGGCTTTCTTT. It specifies CASSLDQGPAFF.

This clone was detected only a few times. The chain combines TRBV28 with TRBJ2-1; D may be TRBD1 (6 bases). The V end lost 10 bases, the J end lost 6 bases, and 22 bases lay between the germline ends. The CDR3 loop spans 15 amino acids. Germline V gene lookup returns CDR1 MDHEN and CDR2 SYDVKM. This CDR3 is CANNPNNRDRNEQFF. The CDR3 DNA sequence: TGTGCCAACAACCCCAATAACAGGGATCGCAATGAGCAGTTCTTC.

As concerns this clone: This specimen includes other DNA sequences encoding the same CDR3. The chain combines TRBV7-2 with TRBJ2-7, with no clear D. CDR3 size: 12 residues. Trimming stripped 1 base from V and 4 bases from J, with 5 bases between. CDR1 is SGHTA and CDR2 is FQGNSA in the germline V gene. In nucleotides, the CDR3 is TGTGCCAGCAGCTTAGTATTGTACGAGCAGTACTTC. Residues: CASSLVLYEQYF.

The J gene is TRBJ2-3, the V gene TRBV18; the match to TRBD1 covers 7 bases. With 3 bases clipped from V and 2 bases from J, the junction kept 11 bases outside the gene matches. This CDR3 is 17 amino acids long. Germline CDR1 KGHSH, CDR2 LQKENI. The CDR3 nucleotides read TGTGCCAGCTCACCTAAGACAGGGTCAGTACCCACAGATACGCAGTATTTT. Translation: CASSPKTGSVPTDTQYF.

This sequence joins TRBV29-1 and TRBJ2-5; 8 positions agree with TRBD1. This CDR3 contains 15 residues. Germline V lookup: CDR1 SQVTM, CDR2 ANQGSEA. Trimming removed 3 bases from V and 5 bases from J; junction bases left unmatched: 11. This CDR3 is CSVEGREGQDETQYF. CDR3 coding DNA: TGCAGCGTTGAGGGGAGAGAGGGACAGGACGAGACCCAGTACTTC.

This chain links TRBV4-1 with TRBJ2-5; 7 bases are a match to TRBD2. CDR1 MGHRA and CDR2 YSYEKL come from the germline V gene. CDR3 size: 17 residues. V was clipped by 0 bases and J by 0 bases; unmatched bases: 7. The CDR3 DNA follows: TGCGCCAGCAGCCAAGATCGGGACTACTTGTACCAAGAGACCCAGTACTTC. This gives the protein CASSQDRDYLYQETQYF.

J is TRBJ2-3 and V is TRBV6-5; TRBD2 agrees at 7 bases. Germline assignment: CDR1 MNHEY and CDR2 SVGAGI. This CDR3 has 15 residues. Trimming at V came to 4 bases and at J to 4 bases, leaving 8 bases not matched to a gene. In DNA form, the CDR3 reads TGTGCCAGCAGTTCCCCCGGGACTACCCCAGATACGCAGTATTTT. The encoded protein is CASSSPGTTPDTQYF.

This clone was seen once. This sequence joins TRBV2 and TRBJ1-5; D might be TRBD1 (6 bases). The CDR3 sequence is 15 residues long. V lost 6 bases and J lost 4, with 16 bases in between. The germline CDR1 and CDR2 sequences are SNHLY and FYNNEI. The CDR3 here is CASSGTTHGNQPQHF. CDR3 nucleotides: TGTGCCAGCAGCGGGACAACCCATGGAAATCAGCCCCAGCATTTT. The full variable domain, rest sourced from reference TRBV2 and TRBJ1-5, is EPEVTQTPSHQVTQMGQEVILRCVPISNHLYFYWYRQILGQKVEFLVSFYNNEISEKSEIFDDQFSVERPDGSNFTLKIRSTKLEDSAMYFCASSGTTHGNQPQHFGDGTRLSIL.

To note about this clone: An end of the junction differs from the germline gene, which may be a read error. The rearrangement uses TRBV7-9 and TRBJ1-2; TRBD1 matches at 7 bases. The germline gives CDR1 SEHNR, CDR2 FQNEAQ (reference sequence). The CDR3 spans 12 residues. CDR3 nucleotides: TGTTCCAGCAGCAGGGACAGCGGTGGCTACACCTTC. Residues: CSSSRDSGGYTF.

The V and J genes are TRBV29-1 and TRBJ2-5; D is undetermined. The germline V and J ends were trimmed by 5 bases and 5 bases, with 15 bases remaining between them. The CDR3 spans 13 residues. Germline values: CDR1 SQVTM, CDR2 ANQGSEA. DNA of the CDR3: TGCAGCGTTCCGGGTCAAGGCTTGGAGACCCAGTACTTC. Translated, it gives CSVPGQGLETQYF.

The rearrangement links TRBV11-2 to TRBJ1-3, with 9 positions matching TRBD1. This CDR3 comprises 17 residues. The ends lost 4 bases at V and 3 bases at J; junction bases unmatched: 10. Germline assignment: CDR1 SGHAT and CDR2 FQNNGV. The CDR3 spells CASSSPAGTGFGNTIYF. The CDR3 nucleotides read TGTGCCAGCAGCTCCCCCGCCGGGACAGGGTTTGGAAACACCATATATTTT.

The CDR3 sequence: CASSLPTVSNQPQHF. The DNA of the CDR3 is TGTGCCAGCAGTTTGCCGACTGTGAGCAATCAGCCCCAGCATTTT. The chain joins TRBV28 to TRBJ1-5; D is unresolved. The germline V gene has CDR1 MDHEN and CDR2 SYDVKM. Between the trimmed V and J ends, which lost 3 bases and 1 base, there was a span of 10 bases. The CDR3 is 15 residues long. The entire variable domain, with the rest obtained from reference TRBV28 and TRBJ1-5, is as follows: DVKVTQSSRYLVKRTGEKVFLECVQDMDHENMFWYRQDPGLGLRLIYFSYDVKMKEKGDIPEGYSVSREKKERFSLILESASTNQTSMYLCASSLPTVSNQPQHFGDGTRLSIL.

This chain joins TRBV30 and TRBJ2-7, with D perhaps TRBD1 (7 bases). Per the germline V gene, CDR1 is GTSNPN and CDR2 is SVGIG (reference sequence). The V end was cut by 1 base, the J end by 1 base, with 14 bases between. There are 15 residues in the CDR3. In DNA form, the CDR3 reads TGTGCCTGGAGTGAATGGAGGGGGCTATCCTACGAGCAGTACTTC. Its protein product is CAWSEWRGLSYEQYF.

V is TRBV11-3 and J is TRBJ2-7; a possible D gene is TRBD1 (6 bases). Germline V CDR1 and CDR2: SGHNT, YENEEA. The CDR3 extends over 14 amino acids. The germline V and J ends were trimmed by 4 bases and 0 bases, with 10 bases remaining between them. CDR3 region: CASSSDSGSYEQYF. The CDR3 DNA reads TGTGCCAGCAGCTCGGACAGCGGCTCCTACGAGCAGTACTTC.

The rearrangement links TRBV19 to TRBJ1-5, with 8 bases matching TRBD1. The CDR3 runs 13 residues. V lost 9 bases and J lost 2; bases outside the gene matches: 3. The germline V gene has CDR1 LNHDA and CDR2 SQIVND (reference sequence). CDR3 residues: CASKDRGNQPQHF. CDR3 sequence (DNA): TGTGCCAGCAAGGACAGGGGCAATCAGCCCCAGCATTTT.

This rearrangement joins TRBV7-2 to TRBJ2-2, with a possible D match to TRBD2 (5 bases). Germline CDR1 SGHTA, CDR2 FQGNSA. CDR3 size: 17 residues. V was trimmed by 1 base and J by 0 bases, leaving 12 bases between them. The CDR3 DNA sequence: TGTGCCAGCAGCTTAGTCGGGTGGGGAGCGAACACCGGGGAGCTGTTTTTT. As protein: CASSLVGWGANTGELFF.